This T cell receptor beta chain was found in a study of cytomegalovirus exposure and HLA in healthy donors. The CDR3 has 15 amino acids. Germline V gene sequence: CDR1 SNHLY, CDR2 FYNNEI. The V gene end was trimmed by 6 bases and the J gene end by 1 base; junction bases not matched to a gene: 6. Both 60 Vbeta primers and 13 Jbeta primers went into the PCR. The data were produced by immunoSEQ multiplex PCR, yet TCRdb's version contains in-frame clones alone and is incomplete. The sample contains about 150,000 clones, 80% of which appear only once. This clone was observed a handful of times. The chain links TRBV2 to TRBJ1-2; 9 positions match TRBD1. The sequence derives from a woman in her thirties or forties in good health and CMV-seropositive. The sample comprised PBMCs. CDR3 in amino acids: CASRPRQGGNYGYTF. The CDR3 coding sequence is TGTGCCAGCAGACCAAGACAGGGGGGTAACTATGGCTACACCTTC.